This T cell receptor beta chain was obtained from a study of shared clonotypes between healthy human individuals. Study information: Per donor, three plates held CD4 naive cells, three held CD4 memory, two held CD8 naive and one held CD8 memory. Study-level points and caveats: The low donor count limited represented genetic and exposure-history diversity. Clonotype sharing among donors was thought likely to change with sequencing depth.

The assay was immunoSEQ multiplex PCR, and TCRdb's table has in-frame clones only and misses some. The table has about 990,000 clones, approximately 78% seen once; the top ten hold 0.61%. V lost 5 bases to trimming and J lost 8 bases, with 8 bases between them. The CDR3 has 11 amino acids. CDR1 and CDR2 from the germline V gene are MDHEN and SYDVKM. Concerning this clone itself: The antigen remains unidentified.

This receptor was obtained from a man aged 18 to 30 in good health. Some clones in this sample may be carry-over from other donors' samples. The chain is built from TRBV28 and TRBJ2-3; no reliable D call. The sample consisted of memory CD4+ T cells from PBMCs. This sample's subset: CD45RA-negative fraction. The CDR3 sequence is CASSLQSTQYF. DNA of the CDR3: TGTGCCAGCAGTCTACAGTCTACGCAGTATTTT.